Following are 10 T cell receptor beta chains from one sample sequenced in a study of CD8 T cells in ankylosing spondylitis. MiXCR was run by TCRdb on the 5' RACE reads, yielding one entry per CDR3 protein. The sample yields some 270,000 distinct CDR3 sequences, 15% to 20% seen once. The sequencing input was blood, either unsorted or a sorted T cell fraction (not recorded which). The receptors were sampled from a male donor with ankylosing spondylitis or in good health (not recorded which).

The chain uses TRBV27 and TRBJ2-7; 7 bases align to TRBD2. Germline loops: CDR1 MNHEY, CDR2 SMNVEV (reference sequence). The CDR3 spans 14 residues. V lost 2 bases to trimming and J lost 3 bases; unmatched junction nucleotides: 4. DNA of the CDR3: TGTGCCAGCAGTTTAAGGTCTAGCGGCTACGAGCAGTACTTC. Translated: CASSLRSSGYEQYF.

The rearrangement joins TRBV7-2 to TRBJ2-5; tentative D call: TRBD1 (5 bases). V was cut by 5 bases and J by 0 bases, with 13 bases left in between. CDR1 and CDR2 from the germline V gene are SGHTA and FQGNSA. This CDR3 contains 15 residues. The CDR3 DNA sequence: TGTGCCAGCAGCATAGGGGCGCGGAACCAAGAGACCCAGTACTTC. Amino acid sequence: CASSIGARNQETQYF.

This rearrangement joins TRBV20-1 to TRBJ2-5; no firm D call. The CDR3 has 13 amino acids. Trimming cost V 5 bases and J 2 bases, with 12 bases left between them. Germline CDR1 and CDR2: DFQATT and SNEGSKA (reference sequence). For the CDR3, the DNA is TGCAGTGCTCCATTAGGGTTACAAGAGACCCAGTACTTC. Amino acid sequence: CSAPLGLQETQYF.

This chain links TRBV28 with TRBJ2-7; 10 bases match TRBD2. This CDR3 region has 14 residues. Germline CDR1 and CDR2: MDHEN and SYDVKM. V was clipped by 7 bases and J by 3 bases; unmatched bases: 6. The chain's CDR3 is CASTSGSIYYEQYF. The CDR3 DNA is TGTGCCAGCACTAGCGGGAGCATATACTACGAGCAGTACTTC.

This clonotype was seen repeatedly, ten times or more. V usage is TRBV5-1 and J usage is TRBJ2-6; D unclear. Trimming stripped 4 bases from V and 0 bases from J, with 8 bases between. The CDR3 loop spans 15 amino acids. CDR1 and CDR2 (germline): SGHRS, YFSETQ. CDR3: CASSPVDSGANVLTF. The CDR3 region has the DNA TGCGCCAGCAGCCCCGTGGACTCTGGGGCCAACGTCCTGACTTTC.

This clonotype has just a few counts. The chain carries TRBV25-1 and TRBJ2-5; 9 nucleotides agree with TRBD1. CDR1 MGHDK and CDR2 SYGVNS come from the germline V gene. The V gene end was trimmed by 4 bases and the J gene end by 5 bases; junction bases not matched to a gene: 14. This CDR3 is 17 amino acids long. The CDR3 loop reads CASSGRQGGPLGETQYF. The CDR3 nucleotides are TGTGCCAGCAGTGGAAGACAGGGGGGGCCTTTAGGGGAGACCCAGTACTTC.

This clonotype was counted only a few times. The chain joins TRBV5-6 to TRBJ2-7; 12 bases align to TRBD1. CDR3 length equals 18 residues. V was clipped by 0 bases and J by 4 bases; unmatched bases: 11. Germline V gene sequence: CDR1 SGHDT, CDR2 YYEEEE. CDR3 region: CASSLARGGTGGVYEQYF. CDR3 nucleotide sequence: TGTGCCAGCAGCTTGGCCCGGGGAGGGACAGGGGGCGTTTACGAGCAGTACTTC.

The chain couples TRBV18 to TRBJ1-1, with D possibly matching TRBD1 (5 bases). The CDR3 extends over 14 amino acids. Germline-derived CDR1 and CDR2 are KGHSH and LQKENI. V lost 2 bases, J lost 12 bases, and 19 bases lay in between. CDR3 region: CASSPESLARESFF. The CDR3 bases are TGTGCCAGCTCACCAGAGTCCTTAGCCAGGGAGTCTTTCTTT.

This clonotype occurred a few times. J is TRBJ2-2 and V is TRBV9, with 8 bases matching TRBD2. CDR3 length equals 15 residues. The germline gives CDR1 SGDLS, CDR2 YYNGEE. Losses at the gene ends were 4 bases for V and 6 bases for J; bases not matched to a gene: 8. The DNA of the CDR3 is TGTGCCAGCAGCTCGAGGACTAGCCTCGCCGGGGAGCTGTTTTTT. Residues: CASSSRTSLAGELFF. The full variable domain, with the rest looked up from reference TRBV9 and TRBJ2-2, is DSGVTQTPKHLITATGQRVTLRCSPRSGDLSVYWYQQSLDQGLQFLIQYYNGEERAKGNILERFSAQQFPDLHSELNLSSLELGDSALYFCASSSRTSLAGELFFGEGSRLTVL.

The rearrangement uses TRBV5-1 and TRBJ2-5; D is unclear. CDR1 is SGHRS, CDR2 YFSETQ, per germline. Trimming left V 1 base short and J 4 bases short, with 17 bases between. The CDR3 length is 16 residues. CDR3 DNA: TGCGCCAGCAGCTTGCAGGCCATACCAACCTCAGAGACCCAGTACTTC. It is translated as CASSLQAIPTSETQYF.